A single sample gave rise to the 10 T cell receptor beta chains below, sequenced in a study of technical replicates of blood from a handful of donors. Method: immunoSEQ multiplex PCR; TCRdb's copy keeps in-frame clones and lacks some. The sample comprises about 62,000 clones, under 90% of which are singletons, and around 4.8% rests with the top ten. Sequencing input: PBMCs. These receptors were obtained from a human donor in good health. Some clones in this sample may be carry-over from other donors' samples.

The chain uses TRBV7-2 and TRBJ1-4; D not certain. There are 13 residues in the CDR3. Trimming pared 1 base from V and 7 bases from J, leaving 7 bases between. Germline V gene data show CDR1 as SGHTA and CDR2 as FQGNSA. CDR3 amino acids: CASSLGGSEKLFF. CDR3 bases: TGTGCCAGCAGCTTAGGTGGGAGTGAAAAACTGTTTTTT.

The CDR3 loop reads CASSFSGRAWETQYF. The CDR3 region has the DNA TGTGCCAGCAGCTTTAGCGGGAGGGCCTGGGAGACCCAGTACTTC. The chain couples TRBV5-6 to TRBJ2-5, with TRBD2 matching over 11 bases. Germline trimming cut 2 bases from V and 5 bases from J; bases unmatched to any gene: 5. Germline V gene lookup returns CDR1 SGHDT and CDR2 YYEEEE. The CDR3 sequence is 15 residues long.

CDR3 nucleotide sequence: TGTGCCAGCAGCTTAGTGGGCATTAGGGGGGAGACCCAGTACTTC. It specifies CASSLVGIRGETQYF. The V call is TRBV11-2, the J call TRBJ2-5; perhaps TRBD1 as D (6 bases). There are 15 residues in the CDR3. Germline V lookup: CDR1 SGHAT, CDR2 FQNNGV. The V and J ends lost 1 base and 5 bases respectively, with 14 bases between them.

CDR3 sequence (DNA): TGTGCCAGTAATAGCGGGGGGGCCTACGAGCAGTACTTC. Translation gives CASNSGGAYEQYF. The chain carries TRBV5-6 and TRBJ2-7; TRBD2 agrees at 11 bases. The CDR3 has 13 residues. With 8 bases clipped from V and 2 bases from J, the junction kept 3 bases outside the gene matches. The germline V gene has CDR1 SGHDT and CDR2 YYEEEE.

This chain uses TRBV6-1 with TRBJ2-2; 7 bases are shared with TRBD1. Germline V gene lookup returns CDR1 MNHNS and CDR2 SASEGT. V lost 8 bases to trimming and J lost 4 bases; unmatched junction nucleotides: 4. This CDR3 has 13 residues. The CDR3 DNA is TGTGCCAGCCCGGGACAGATCACCGGGGAGCTGTTTTTT. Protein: CASPGQITGELFF.

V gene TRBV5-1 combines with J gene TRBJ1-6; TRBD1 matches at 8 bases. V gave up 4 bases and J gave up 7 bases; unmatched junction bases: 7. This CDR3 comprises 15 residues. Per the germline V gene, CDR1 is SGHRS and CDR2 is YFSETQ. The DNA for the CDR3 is TGCGCCAGCAGCCTAACAGGGGGTCACAATTCACCCCTCCACTTT. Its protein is CASSLTGGHNSPLHF.

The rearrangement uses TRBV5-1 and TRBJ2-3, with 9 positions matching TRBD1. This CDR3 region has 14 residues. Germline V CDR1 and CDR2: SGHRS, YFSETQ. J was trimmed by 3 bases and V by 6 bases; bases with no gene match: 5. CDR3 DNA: TGCGCCAGCAAGCTGGGACAGGGAACAGATACGCAGTATTTT. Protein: CASKLGQGTDTQYF. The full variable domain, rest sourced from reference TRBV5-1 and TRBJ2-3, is KAGVTQTPRYLIKTRGQQVTLSCSPISGHRSVSWYQQTPGQGLQFLFEYFSETQRNKGNFPGRFSGRQFSNSRSEMNVSTLELGDSALYLCASKLGQGTDTQYFGPGTRLTVL.

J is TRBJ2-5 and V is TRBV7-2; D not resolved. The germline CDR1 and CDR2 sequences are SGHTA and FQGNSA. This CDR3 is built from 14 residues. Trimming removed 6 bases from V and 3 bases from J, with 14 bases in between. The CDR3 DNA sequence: TGTGCCAGCAGACCCAGCTGGGCCGAAGAGACCCAGTACTTC. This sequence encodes CASRPSWAEETQYF.

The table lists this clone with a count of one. The CDR3 nucleotides are TGTGCCAGCAGTTACTCGAGTCCAGGAAGTACTGAAGCTTTCTTT. It encodes CASSYSSPGSTEAFF. The chain joins TRBV6-6 to TRBJ1-1; D ambiguous. Trimming pared 0 bases from V and 5 bases from J, leaving 13 bases between. The CDR3 runs 15 residues. The germline V gene encodes CDR1 MNHNY and CDR2 SVGAGI (reference sequence).

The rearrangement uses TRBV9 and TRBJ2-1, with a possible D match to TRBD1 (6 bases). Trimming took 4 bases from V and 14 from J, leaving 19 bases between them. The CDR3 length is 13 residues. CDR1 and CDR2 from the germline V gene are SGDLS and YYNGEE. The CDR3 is CASSSSFSGEEFF. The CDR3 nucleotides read TGTGCCAGCAGCTCCTCATTTTCAGGGGAAGAGTTCTTC.